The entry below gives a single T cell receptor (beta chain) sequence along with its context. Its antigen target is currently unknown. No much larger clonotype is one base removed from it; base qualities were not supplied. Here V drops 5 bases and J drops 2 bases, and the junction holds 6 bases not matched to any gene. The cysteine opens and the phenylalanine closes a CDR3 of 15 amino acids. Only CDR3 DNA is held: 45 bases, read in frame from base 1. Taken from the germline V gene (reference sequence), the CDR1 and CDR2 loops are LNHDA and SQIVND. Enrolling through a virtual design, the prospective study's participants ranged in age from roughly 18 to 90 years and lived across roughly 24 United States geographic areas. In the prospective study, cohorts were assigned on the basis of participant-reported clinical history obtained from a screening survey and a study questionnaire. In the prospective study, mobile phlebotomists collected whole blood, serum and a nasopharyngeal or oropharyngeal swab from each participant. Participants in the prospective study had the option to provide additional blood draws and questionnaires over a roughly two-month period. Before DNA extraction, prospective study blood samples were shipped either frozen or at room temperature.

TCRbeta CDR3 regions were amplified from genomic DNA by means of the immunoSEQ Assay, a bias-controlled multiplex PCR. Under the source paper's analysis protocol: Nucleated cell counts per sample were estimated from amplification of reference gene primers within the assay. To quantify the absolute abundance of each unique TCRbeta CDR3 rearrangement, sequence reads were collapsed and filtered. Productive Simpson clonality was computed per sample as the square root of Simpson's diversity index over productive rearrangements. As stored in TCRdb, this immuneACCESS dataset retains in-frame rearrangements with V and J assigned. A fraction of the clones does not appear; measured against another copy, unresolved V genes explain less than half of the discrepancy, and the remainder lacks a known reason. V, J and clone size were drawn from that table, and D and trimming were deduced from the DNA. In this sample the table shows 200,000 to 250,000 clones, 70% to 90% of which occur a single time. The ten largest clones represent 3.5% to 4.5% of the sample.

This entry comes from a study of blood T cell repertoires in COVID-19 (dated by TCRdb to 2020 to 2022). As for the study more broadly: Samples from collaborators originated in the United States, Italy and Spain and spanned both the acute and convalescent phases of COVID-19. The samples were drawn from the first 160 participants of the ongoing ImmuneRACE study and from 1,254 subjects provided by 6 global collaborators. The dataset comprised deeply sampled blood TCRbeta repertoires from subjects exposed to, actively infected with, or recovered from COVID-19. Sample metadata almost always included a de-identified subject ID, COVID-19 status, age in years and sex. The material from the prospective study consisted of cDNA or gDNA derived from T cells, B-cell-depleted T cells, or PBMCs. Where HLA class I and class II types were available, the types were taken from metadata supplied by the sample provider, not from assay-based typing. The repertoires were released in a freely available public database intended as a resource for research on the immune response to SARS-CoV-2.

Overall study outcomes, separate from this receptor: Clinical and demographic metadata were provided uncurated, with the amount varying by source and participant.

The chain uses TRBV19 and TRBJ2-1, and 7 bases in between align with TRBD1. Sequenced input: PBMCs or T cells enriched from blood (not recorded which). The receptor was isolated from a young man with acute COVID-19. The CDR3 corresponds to CASSEDRVPYNEQFF. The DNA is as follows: TGTGCCAGTAGTGAAGACAGGGTACCCTACAATGAGCAGTTCTTC.